The 9 T cell receptor beta chains reported below all come from one sample, sequenced in a study of response to subunit inactivated influenza vaccine. One entry per CDR3 protein, called by TCRdb with MiXCR from the RT-PCR reads. Among around 520,000 distinct CDR3 sequences listed, about 12% were seen once. The sequencing used PBMCs from blood, collected on the day of vaccination. Every receptor here comes from a man aged 50 to 60 who received an inactivated influenza vaccine.

A few counts support this clonotype. The chain combines TRBV25-1 with TRBJ1-6; D ambiguous. The CDR3 covers 17 residues. Trimming stripped 3 bases from V and 0 bases from J, with 12 bases between. Germline V CDR1 and CDR2: MGHDK, SYGVNS. The CDR3, as DNA: TGTGCCAGCAGTGACGGGGTTTTCGGCTCCTATAATTCACCCCTCCACTTT. Amino acids: CASSDGVFGSYNSPLHF.

This chain uses TRBV28 with TRBJ2-7; 9 nucleotides match TRBD2. CDR1 and CDR2 (germline): MDHEN, SYDVKM. Trimming took 2 bases from V and 2 from J; bases not matched to a gene: 4. The CDR3 is 15 residues long. CDR3 protein: CASSLGAGGTYEQYF. In DNA, the CDR3 is TGTGCCAGCAGTTTAGGGGCGGGAGGGACCTACGAGCAGTACTTC.

This clonotype showed up just a few times. The rearrangement links TRBV5-1 to TRBJ1-1, with D perhaps TRBD1 (6 bases). Per germline, CDR1 SGHRS and CDR2 YFSETQ. With 2 bases removed from V and 1 base from J, the gap between germline ends came to 15 bases. The CDR3 totals 16 residues. For the CDR3, the DNA is TGCGCCAGCAGCTTTGGACAGCTTACTCCGAACACTGAAGCTTTCTTT. This encodes CASSFGQLTPNTEAFF.

This clonotype showed up just a few times. This chain joins TRBV5-1 and TRBJ2-3; perhaps TRBD2 as D (6 bases). The ends were cut back, 3 bases at V and 5 bases at J, with 10 bases in the middle. From germline, CDR1 is SGHRS and CDR2 YFSETQ. The CDR3 is made up of 13 amino acids. CDR3 DNA: TGCGCCAGCAGCTCCTTGGGAGGAGATACGCAGTATTTT. This sequence encodes CASSSLGGDTQYF. The variable domain in full, completed from reference TRBV5-1 and TRBJ2-3, reads KAGVTQTPRYLIKTRGQQVTLSCSPISGHRSVSWYQQTPGQGLQFLFEYFSETQRNKGNFPGRFSGRQFSNSRSEMNVSTLELGDSALYLCASSSLGGDTQYFGPGTRLTVL.

This clonotype occurred once. The DNA of the CDR3 is TGTGCCAGCAGGGCCCCCCAGGGGGCGTGGGACGGGGCCAACGTCCTGACTTTC. Translating it yields CASRAPQGAWDGANVLTF. The chain recombines TRBV6-1 with TRBJ2-6, with 8 bases that match TRBD1. Germline CDR1 MNHNS, CDR2 SASEGT. The CDR3 totals 18 residues. The ends lost 6 bases at V and 4 bases at J; junction bases unmatched: 14.

V and J are TRBV7-4 and TRBJ2-7; TRBD2 aligns across 7 bases. Germline CDR1 reads SGHVT; CDR2 reads SQSDAQ. The J segment lost 1 base and the V segment lost 11 bases, leaving 20 bases of the junction unmatched. This CDR3 has 17 residues. The CDR3 here is CACSKQTSGTLSYEQYF. CDR3 sequence (DNA): TGTGCCTGCTCCAAGCAGACCAGCGGGACGCTATCCTACGAGCAGTACTTC.

The chain's CDR3 is CASSRDYRSYEQYF. The CDR3 DNA reads as TGTGCCAGCAGTCGGGACTACCGCTCCTACGAGCAGTACTTC. The rearrangement links TRBV12-3 or TRBV12-4 to TRBJ2-7; 7 nucleotides agree with TRBD2. The CDR3 is 14 residues long. The V and J ends lost 5 bases and 0 bases, in that order; junction bases with no gene match: 4.

The rearrangement uses TRBV19 and TRBJ1-5, with D hard to call. This CDR3 spans 14 amino acids. The V end lost 5 bases, the J end lost 3 bases, and 11 bases lay between the germline ends. The V gene's germline CDR1 is LNHDA and CDR2 SQIVND (reference sequence). CDR3 DNA sequence: TGTGCCAGTAGTCCCCGAGGTTACAATCAGCCCCAGCATTTT. Amino acids: CASSPRGYNQPQHF.

The chain carries TRBV20-1 and TRBJ1-6; 9 bases agree with TRBD1. CDR1 is DFQATT, CDR2 SNEGSKA, per germline (reference sequence). The CDR3 sequence is 15 residues long. With V trimmed by 2 bases and J by 4 bases, 3 bases remained unmatched. The CDR3 DNA sequence: TGCAGTGCTAGATCACAGGGGGCGTATAATTCACCCCTCCACTTT. Its protein is CSARSQGAYNSPLHF.